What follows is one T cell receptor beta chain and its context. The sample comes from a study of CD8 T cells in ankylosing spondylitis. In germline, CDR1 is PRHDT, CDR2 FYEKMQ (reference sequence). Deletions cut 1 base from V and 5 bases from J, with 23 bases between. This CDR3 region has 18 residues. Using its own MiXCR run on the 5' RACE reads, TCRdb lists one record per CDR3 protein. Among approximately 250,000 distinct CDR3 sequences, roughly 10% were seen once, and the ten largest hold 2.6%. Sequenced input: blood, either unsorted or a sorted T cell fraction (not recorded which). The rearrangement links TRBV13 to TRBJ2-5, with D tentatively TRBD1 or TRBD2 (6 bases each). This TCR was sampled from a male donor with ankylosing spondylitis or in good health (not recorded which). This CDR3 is CASSLERGQTGPTETQYF. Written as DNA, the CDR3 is TGTGCCAGCAGCTTAGAACGGGGGCAGACCGGGCCAACGGAGACCCAGTACTTC.